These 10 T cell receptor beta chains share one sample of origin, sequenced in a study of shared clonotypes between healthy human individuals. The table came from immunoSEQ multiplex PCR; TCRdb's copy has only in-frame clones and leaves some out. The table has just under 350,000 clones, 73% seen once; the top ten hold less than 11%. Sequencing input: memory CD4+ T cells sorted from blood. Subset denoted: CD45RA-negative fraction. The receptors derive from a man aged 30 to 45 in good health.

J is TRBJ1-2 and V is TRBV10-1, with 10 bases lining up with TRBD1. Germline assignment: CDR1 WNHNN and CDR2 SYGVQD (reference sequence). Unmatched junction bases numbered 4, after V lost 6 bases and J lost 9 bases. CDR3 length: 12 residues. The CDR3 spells CASSPGQGRYTF. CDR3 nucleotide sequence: TGCGCCAGCAGCCCGGGACAGGGGCGCTACACCTTC.

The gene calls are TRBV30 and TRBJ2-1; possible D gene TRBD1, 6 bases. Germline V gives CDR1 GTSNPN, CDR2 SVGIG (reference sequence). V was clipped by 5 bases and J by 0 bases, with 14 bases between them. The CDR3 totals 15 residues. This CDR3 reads CAWAHLTGSYNEQFF. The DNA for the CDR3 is TGTGCCTGGGCTCACTTGACAGGCTCCTACAATGAGCAGTTCTTC.

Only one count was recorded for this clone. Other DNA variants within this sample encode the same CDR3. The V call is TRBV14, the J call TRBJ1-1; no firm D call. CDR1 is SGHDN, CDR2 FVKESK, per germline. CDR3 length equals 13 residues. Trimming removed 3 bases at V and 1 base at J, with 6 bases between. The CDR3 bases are TGTGCCAGCAGCCAGCTGCAGAACACTGAAGCTTTCTTT. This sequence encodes CASSQLQNTEAFF. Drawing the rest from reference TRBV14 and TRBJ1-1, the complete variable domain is EAGVTQFPSHSVIEKGQTVTLRCDPISGHDNLYWYRRVMGKEIKFLLHFVKESKQDESGMPNNRFLAERTGGTYSTLKVQPAELEDSGVYFCASSQLQNTEAFFGQGTRLTVV.

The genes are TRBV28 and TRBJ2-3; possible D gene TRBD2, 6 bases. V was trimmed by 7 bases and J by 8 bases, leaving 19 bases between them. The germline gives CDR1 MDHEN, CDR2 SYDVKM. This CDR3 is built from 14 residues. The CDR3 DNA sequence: TGTGCCAGCAACCTCAACGGGGGTCTAGGTACGCAGTATTTT. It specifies CASNLNGGLGTQYF.

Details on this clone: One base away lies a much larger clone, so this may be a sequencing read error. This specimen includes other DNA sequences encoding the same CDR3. As DNA, the CDR3 is TGTGCCAGCAGCCCCGGACAGAACACTGAAGCTTTCTTT. Residues: CASSPGQNTEAFF. The genes are TRBV7-2 and TRBJ1-1; D possibly corresponds to TRBD1 (5 bases). CDR1 is SGHTA, CDR2 FQGNSA, per germline. V was trimmed by 5 bases and J by 1 base, leaving 8 bases between them. The CDR3 covers 13 residues. The full variable domain, completed using reference TRBV7-2 and TRBJ1-1, is GAGVSQSPSNKVTEKGKDVELRCDPISGHTALYWYRQSLGQGLEFLIYFQGNSAPDKSGLPSDRFSAERTGGSVSTLTIQRTQQEDSAVYLCASSPGQNTEAFFGQGTRLTVV.

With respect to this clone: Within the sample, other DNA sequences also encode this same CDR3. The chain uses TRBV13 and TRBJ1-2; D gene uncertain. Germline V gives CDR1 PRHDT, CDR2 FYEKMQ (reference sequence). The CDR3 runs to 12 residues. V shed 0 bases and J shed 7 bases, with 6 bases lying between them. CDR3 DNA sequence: TGTGCCAGCAGCTTAGGCAAAGCTGGCTACACCTTC. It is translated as CASSLGKAGYTF.

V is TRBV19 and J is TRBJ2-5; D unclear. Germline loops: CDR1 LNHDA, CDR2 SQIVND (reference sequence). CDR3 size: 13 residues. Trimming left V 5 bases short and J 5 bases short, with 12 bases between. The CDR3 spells CASSYGSVETQYF. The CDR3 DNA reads TGTGCCAGTAGTTATGGATCAGTGGAGACCCAGTACTTC.

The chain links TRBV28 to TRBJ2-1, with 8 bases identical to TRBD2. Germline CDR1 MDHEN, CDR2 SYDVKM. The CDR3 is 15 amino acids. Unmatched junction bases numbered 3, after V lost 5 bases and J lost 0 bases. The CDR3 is CASSRTSRSYNEQFF. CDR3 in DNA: TGTGCCAGCAGTAGGACTAGCCGCTCCTACAATGAGCAGTTCTTC.

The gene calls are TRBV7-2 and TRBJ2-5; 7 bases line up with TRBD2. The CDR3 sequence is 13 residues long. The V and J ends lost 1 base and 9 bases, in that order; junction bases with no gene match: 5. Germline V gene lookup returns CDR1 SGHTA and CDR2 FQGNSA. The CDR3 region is CASSLEHRGAQYF. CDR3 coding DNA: TGTGCCAGCAGCTTAGAACACCGGGGGGCCCAGTACTTC. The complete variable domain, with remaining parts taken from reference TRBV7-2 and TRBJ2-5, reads GAGVSQSPSNKVTEKGKDVELRCDPISGHTALYWYRQSLGQGLEFLIYFQGNSAPDKSGLPSDRFSAERTGGSVSTLTIQRTQQEDSAVYLCASSLEHRGAQYFGPGTRLLVL.

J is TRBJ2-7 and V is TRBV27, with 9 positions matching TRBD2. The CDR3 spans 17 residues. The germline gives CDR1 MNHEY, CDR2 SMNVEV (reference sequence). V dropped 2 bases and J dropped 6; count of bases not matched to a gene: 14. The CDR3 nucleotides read TGTGCCAGCAGTTTAGGGACTAGCCCGAGGGATGGGGCCGAGCAGTACTTC. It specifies CASSLGTSPRDGAEQYF.